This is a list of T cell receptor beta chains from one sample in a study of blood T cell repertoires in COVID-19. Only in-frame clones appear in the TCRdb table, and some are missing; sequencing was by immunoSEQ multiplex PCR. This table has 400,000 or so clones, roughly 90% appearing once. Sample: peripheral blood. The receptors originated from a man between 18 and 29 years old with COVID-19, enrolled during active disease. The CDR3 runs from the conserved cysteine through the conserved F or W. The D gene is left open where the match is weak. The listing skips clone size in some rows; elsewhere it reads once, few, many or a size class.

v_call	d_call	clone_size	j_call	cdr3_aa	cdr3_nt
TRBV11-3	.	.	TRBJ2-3	CASSLLGAADTQYF	TGTGCCAGCAGCTTGTTGGGGGCGGCAGATACGCAGTATTTT
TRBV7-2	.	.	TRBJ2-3	CASSQYNTQYF	TGTGCCAGCAGTCAGTATAATACGCAGTATTTT
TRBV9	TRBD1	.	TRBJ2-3	CASSLGQGSDTQYF	TGTGCCAGCAGCCTTGGACAGGGTTCAGATACGCAGTATTTT
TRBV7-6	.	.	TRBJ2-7	CASSLATRSEQYF	TGTGCCAGCAGCTTAGCTACTAGGAGTGAGCAGTACTTC
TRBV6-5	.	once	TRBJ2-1	CASASRQAHEQFF	TGTGCCAGCGCATCGCGACAGGCGCATGAGCAGTTCTTC
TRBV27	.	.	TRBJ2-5	CASSYGTWETQYF	TGTGCCAGCAGTTACGGGACATGGGAGACCCAGTACTTC
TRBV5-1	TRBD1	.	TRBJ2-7	CASSRTGADEQYF	TGCGCCAGCAGCCGAACAGGGGCCGACGAGCAGTACTTC
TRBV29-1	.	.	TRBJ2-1	CSVEELPGQFF	TGCAGCGTTGAAGAACTCCCTGGGCAGTTCTTC
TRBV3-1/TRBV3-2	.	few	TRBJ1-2	CASTTRSGFGYTF	TGTGCCAGCACCACAAGGTCAGGGTTTGGCTACACCTTC
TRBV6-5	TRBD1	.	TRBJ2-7	CASSPIGDSAYEQYF	TGTGCCAGCAGTCCGATCGGGGACAGCGCCTACGAGCAGTACTTC
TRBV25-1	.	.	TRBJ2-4	CASPRGKNIQYF	TGTGCCAGTCCTAGGGGAAAAAACATTCAGTACTTC
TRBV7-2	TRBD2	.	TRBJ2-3	CASSPAGGTSGGYTQYF	TGTGCCAGCAGCCCAGCCGGGGGGACTAGCGGGGGATATACGCAGTATTTT
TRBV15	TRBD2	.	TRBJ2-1	CATSRAHSSGRGEQFF	TGTGCCACCAGCAGAGCACATTCTAGCGGGAGAGGTGAGCAGTTCTTC
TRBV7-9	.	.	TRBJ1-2	CASSLGSESGYTF	TGTGCCAGCAGCTTAGGATCCGAGTCTGGCTACACCTTC
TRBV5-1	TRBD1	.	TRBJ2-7	CASSGQYEQYF	TGCGCCAGCTCGGGACAGTACGAGCAGTACTTC
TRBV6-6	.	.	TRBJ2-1	CASSYSGDDLYNEQFF	TGTGCCAGCAGTTACTCTGGAGACGACCTTTACAATGAGCAGTTCTTC
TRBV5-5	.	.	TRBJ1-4	CASNMGFPRDATGGEKLFF	TGTGCCAGCAATATGGGTTTTCCCCGGGACGCTACCGGGGGTGAAAAACTGTTTTTT
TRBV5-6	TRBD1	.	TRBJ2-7	CASSFTGDYEQYF	TGTGCCAGCAGCTTTACAGGGGACTACGAGCAGTACTTC
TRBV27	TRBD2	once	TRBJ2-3	CATTPGTSGGVITDTQYF	TGTGCCACCACTCCCGGGACTAGCGGGGGGGTCATCACAGATACGCAGTATTTT
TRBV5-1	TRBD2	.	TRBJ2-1	CASSPRGGLSYNEQFF	TGCGCCAGCAGCCCCCGGGGGGGGTTATCCTACAATGAGCAGTTCTTC
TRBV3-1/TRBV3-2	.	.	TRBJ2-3	CASHQRGNADTQYF	TGTGCCAGCCACCAGCGCGGAAATGCAGATACGCAGTATTTT
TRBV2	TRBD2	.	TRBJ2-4	CASEVAGENIQYF	TGTGCCTCCGAGGTGGCGGGAGAAAACATTCAGTACTTC
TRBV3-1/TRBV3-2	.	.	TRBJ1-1	CASSQDPRLSTEAFF	TGTGCCAGCAGCCAAGATCCACGGTTGAGCACTGAAGCTTTCTTT
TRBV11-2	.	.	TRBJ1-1	CASSLAVGGMTEAFF	TGTGCCAGCAGCTTAGCGGTTGGGGGGATGACTGAAGCTTTCTTT
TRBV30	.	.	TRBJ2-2	CAWSDGVLYPTGELFF	TGTGCCTGGAGCGACGGGGTCCTCTACCCCACCGGGGAGCTGTTTTTT
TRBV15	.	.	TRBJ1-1	CATSRDSRSEAFF	TGTGCCACCAGCAGGGACAGTAGATCTGAAGCTTTCTTT
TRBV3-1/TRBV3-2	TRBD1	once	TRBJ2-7	CASSQSRGQGIHEQYF	TGTGCCAGCAGCCAATCGCGGGGACAGGGAATCCACGAGCAGTACTTC
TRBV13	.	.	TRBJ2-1	CASSRVSSYNEQFF	TGTGCCAGCAGCAGAGTAAGCTCCTACAATGAGCAGTTCTTC
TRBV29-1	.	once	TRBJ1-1	CSYLGAAMNTEAFF	TGCAGCTACCTGGGGGCAGCCATGAACACTGAAGCTTTCTTT
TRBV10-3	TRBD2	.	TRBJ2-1	CAISKGGTSNDNEQFF	TGTGCCATCAGCAAAGGAGGGACTAGCAACGACAATGAGCAGTTCTTC
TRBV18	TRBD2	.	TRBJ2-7	CASSPDLSGILPYEQYF	TGTGCCAGCTCACCTGACCTTAGCGGGATCCTGCCCTACGAGCAGTACTTC
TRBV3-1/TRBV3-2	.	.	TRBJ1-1	CASSQELTPNTEAFF	TGTGCCAGCAGCCAAGAACTCACGCCGAACACTGAAGCTTTCTTT
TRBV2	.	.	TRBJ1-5	CASRFQYSNQPQHF	TGTGCCAGCAGATTCCAGTATAGCAATCAGCCCCAGCATTTT
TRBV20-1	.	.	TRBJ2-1	CSARGANEQFF	TGCAGTGCTAGAGGGGCCAATGAGCAGTTCTTC
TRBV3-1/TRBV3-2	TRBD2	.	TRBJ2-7	CASSPRTSGGTSYEQYF	TGTGCCAGCAGCCCTAGGACTAGCGGGGGGACCAGCTACGAGCAGTACTTC
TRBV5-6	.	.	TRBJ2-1	CASSLPWGRSNNEQFF	TGTGCCAGCAGCTTGCCGTGGGGGCGGTCGAACAATGAGCAGTTCTTC
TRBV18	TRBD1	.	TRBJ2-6	CASSLRGSSGANVLTF	TGTGCCAGCTCACTCAGGGGGTCCTCTGGGGCCAACGTCCTGACTTTC
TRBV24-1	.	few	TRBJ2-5	CATSDLRQETQYF	TGTGCCACCAGTGATTTGCGGCAAGAGACCCAGTACTTC
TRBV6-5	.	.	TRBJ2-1	CASKEGTDAEQFF	TGTGCCAGCAAGGAGGGCACAGACGCTGAGCAGTTCTTC
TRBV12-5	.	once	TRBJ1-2	CASAPGSWGGKNYGYTF	TGTGCTAGTGCACCTGGCTCATGGGGCGGAAAAAACTATGGCTACACCTTC
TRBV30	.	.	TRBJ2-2	CAWTVLVNTGELFF	TGTGCCTGGACGGTACTAGTTAACACCGGGGAGCTGTTTTTT
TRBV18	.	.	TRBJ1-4	CASSAGQNEKLFF	TGTGCCAGCTCAGCAGGACAGAATGAAAAACTGTTTTTT
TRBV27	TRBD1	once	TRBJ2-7	CASRGTGLNYEQYF	TGTGCCAGCAGGGGGACAGGACTAAACTACGAGCAGTACTTC
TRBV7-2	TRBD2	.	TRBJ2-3	CASSATSGRFTDTQYF	TGTGCCAGCAGCGCGACTAGCGGGAGGTTCACAGATACGCAGTATTTT
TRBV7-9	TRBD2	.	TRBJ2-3	CASSPWTSGGPTDTQYF	TGTGCCAGCAGCCCCTGGACTAGCGGGGGGCCAACAGATACGCAGTATTTT